This TCR beta chain was found in a study of T-cell reconstitution after alpha-beta-depleted transplantation in children. Many counts were recorded for this clonotype. Unique molecular identifiers were incorporated during preparation of the TCRbeta library. TCRdb reanalysed the PCR reads using MiXCR and keeps one entry per CDR3 protein. The sample consists of 600,000 to 700,000 distinct CDR3 sequences, approximately 17% of them appearing once. V lost 8 bases to trimming and J lost 1 base, with 14 bases between them. The CDR3 spans 14 residues. The V gene's germline CDR1 is SGHVS and CDR2 FQNEAQ. This TCR came from a human donor who donated a stem cell graft to a child with acute myeloid leukemia. The starting material was PBMCs from the stem cell graft donor, obtained from the stem cell graft. V is TRBV7-8 and J is TRBJ1-1; D possibly corresponds to TRBD1 (5 bases). The CDR3 region is CASVTERGNTEAFF. DNA for the CDR3: TGTGCCAGCGTAACGGAAAGGGGGAACACTGAAGCTTTCTTT. The full variable domain, in which reference TRBV7-8 and TRBJ1-1 provide the parts outside the CDR3, is GAGVSQSPRYKVAKRGQDVALRCDPISGHVSLFWYQQALGQGPEFLTYFQNEAQLDKSGLPSDRFFAERPEGSVSTLKIQRTQQEDSAVYLCASVTERGNTEAFFGQGTRLTVV.